The 18 T cell receptor beta chains reported below all come from one sample, sequenced in a study of multiple sclerosis patients with progressive multifocal leukoencephalopathy. Time point indicated: before natalizumab initiation. Assay used: immunoSEQ multiplex PCR; TCRdb lists only in-frame clones, some missing. The sample has approximately 27,000 clones; around 89% are singletons. The material sequenced was PBMCs. These receptor sequences come from a human donor with multiple sclerosis.

The chain joins TRBV4-2 to TRBJ2-7; a weak D match, TRBD2 (7 bases). Germline CDR1 and CDR2: LGHNA and YNFKEQ. CDR3 length: 18 amino acids. The V gene lost 0 bases and the J gene lost 3 bases, with 21 bases spanning the gap. This chain's CDR3 is CASSQDLLRGGRSYEQYF. The CDR3 coding sequence is TGTGCCAGCAGCCAAGATCTCCTTAGGGGGGGGCGTAGCTACGAGCAGTACTTC.

This clone was detected once. The chain couples TRBV7-2 to TRBJ1-1, with 8 positions matching TRBD1. CDR3 length: 15 amino acids. V was clipped by 8 bases and J by 1 base; unmatched bases: 9. Germline V gene lookup returns CDR1 SGHTA and CDR2 FQGNSA. DNA for the CDR3: TGTGCCAGCTCAACAGGACAGGGATCGAACACTGAAGCTTTCTTT. Translation: CASSTGQGSNTEAFF.

The genes are TRBV30 and TRBJ2-3; TRBD2 matches 8 bases. J lost 3 bases, V lost 1 base, and 9 bases had no gene match. This CDR3 is 16 amino acids long. Germline values: CDR1 GTSNPN, CDR2 SVGIG (reference sequence). This CDR3 is CAWSARGLAGTDTQYF. The CDR3 bases are TGTGCCTGGAGTGCCCGTGGTCTAGCGGGTACAGATACGCAGTATTTT.

This clone came up a few times. The chain carries TRBV7-9 and TRBJ1-4; a possible D gene is TRBD1 (5 bases). Trimming left V 5 bases short and J 8 bases short, with 12 bases between. Germline-derived CDR1 and CDR2 are SEHNR and FQNEAQ (reference sequence). The CDR3 spans 13 residues. CDR3 sequence (DNA): TGTGCCAGCAGCAGGGACCTCACGGAAAAACTGTTTTTT. It encodes CASSRDLTEKLFF.

This clone was counted once. The chain couples TRBV4-3 to TRBJ1-4; D is unclear. This CDR3 is built from 15 residues. CDR1 LGHNA and CDR2 YSLEER come from the germline V gene. The V end was cut by 2 bases, the J end by 17 bases, with 24 bases between. CDR3 DNA: TGCGCCAGCAGCCAAAGTACGACCCGCCCCTTTCCCAGTTTTTTT. Protein: CASSQSTTRPFPSFF.

The chain employs TRBV7-3 and TRBJ1-2, with D perhaps matching TRBD1 (5 bases). The CDR3 is 14 residues long. CDR1 SGHTA and CDR2 FQGTGA come from the germline V gene. The V gene lost 5 bases and the J gene lost 10 bases, with 20 bases spanning the gap. The CDR3 sequence is CASSRGQGQGNYTF. CDR3 in DNA: TGTGCCAGCAGCCGGGGCCAAGGGCAGGGAAACTACACCTTC.

The chain recombines TRBV7-9 with TRBJ2-2; no clear D gene. V lost 7 bases to trimming and J lost 5 bases, with 5 bases between them. The CDR3 is 11 amino acids. The germline CDR1 and CDR2 sequences are SEHNR and FQNEAQ (reference sequence). CDR3 protein: CASTWTGELFF. The DNA for the CDR3 is TGTGCCAGCACGTGGACCGGGGAGCTGTTTTTT.

This clone has just one count. CDR3 coding DNA: TGTGCCAGCAGCTTAGACAGGGCGGCGAAAGCTTTCTTT. Its protein is CASSLDRAAKAFF. The rearrangement joins TRBV11-2 to TRBJ1-1; TRBD1 is a possible D gene (5 bases). The V gene's germline CDR1 is SGHAT and CDR2 FQNNGV. Trimming stripped 0 bases from V and 9 bases from J, with 11 bases between. This CDR3 spans 13 amino acids.

The chain joins TRBV6-5 to TRBJ1-6; a possible D gene is TRBD1 (5 bases). With 0 bases removed from V and 10 bases from J, the gap between germline ends came to 7 bases. The CDR3 has 13 residues. The germline V gene encodes CDR1 MNHEY and CDR2 SVGAGI. The CDR3 loop reads CASSYSRGSPLHF. In DNA, the CDR3 is TGTGCCAGCAGTTACTCGAGGGGCTCACCCCTCCACTTT.

The chain recombines TRBV5-1 with TRBJ2-6; no clear D gene. Trimming stripped 4 bases from V and 2 bases from J, with 13 bases between. Germline CDR1 SGHRS, CDR2 YFSETQ. The CDR3 loop spans 16 amino acids. DNA of the CDR3: TGCGCCAGCAGCCACGGAACACCCACTGGGGCCAACGTCCTGACTTTC. Protein sequence: CASSHGTPTGANVLTF.

The chain is built from TRBV7-9 and TRBJ2-7; 8 bases fit TRBD2. Trimming at V came to 4 bases and at J to 5 bases, leaving 7 bases not matched to a gene. Germline V gene sequence: CDR1 SEHNR, CDR2 FQNEAQ (reference sequence). The CDR3 runs to 14 residues. The CDR3 loop reads CASSSPGTRDEQYF. DNA for the CDR3: TGTGCCAGCAGCTCCCCCGGGACTAGAGACGAGCAGTACTTC.

The V call is TRBV10-3, the J call TRBJ1-1; D remains unclear. V was clipped by 3 bases and J by 2 bases, with 19 bases between them. Germline loops: CDR1 ENHRY, CDR2 SYGVKD. This CDR3 region has 17 residues. CDR3 nucleotide sequence: TGTGCCATCAGTGACCCGCCGGAGGGAGACTTTAACACTGAAGCTTTCTTT. Translating gives CAISDPPEGDFNTEAFF.

V gene TRBV28 combines with J gene TRBJ1-1; D is unclear. The CDR3 is 13 residues long. Germline lookup yields CDR1 MDHEN and CDR2 SYDVKM. The V end was cut by 6 bases, the J end by 2 bases, with 10 bases between. CDR3 nucleotide sequence: TGTGCCAGCAGCCCCATGACTAACACTGAAGCTTTCTTT. Translating it yields CASSPMTNTEAFF. Full variable domain (missing parts from reference TRBV28 and TRBJ1-1): DVKVTQSSRYLVKRTGEKVFLECVQDMDHENMFWYRQDPGLGLRLIYFSYDVKMKEKGDIPEGYSVSREKKERFSLILESASTNQTSMYLCASSPMTNTEAFFGQGTRLTVV.

The V gene is TRBV27, the J gene TRBJ1-1, with D maybe TRBD1 (5 bases). The V gene lost 3 bases and the J gene lost 5 bases, with 13 bases spanning the gap. Germline V gene lookup returns CDR1 MNHEY and CDR2 SMNVEV (reference sequence). The CDR3 is 14 residues long. The CDR3 nucleotides read TGTGCCAGCAGTTTGTGGGGGAGGAGGACTGAAGCTTTCTTT. Residues: CASSLWGRRTEAFF.

The CDR3 sequence is CASSSLSGRGSYEQYF. The CDR3 region has the DNA TGTGCCAGCAGCTCCTTATCAGGGAGAGGGTCCTACGAGCAGTACTTC. The rearrangement joins TRBV5-8 to TRBJ2-7; possibly TRBD1 or TRBD2 for D (5 bases each). V was shortened by 3 bases and J by 1 base, with 17 bases between the two germline ends. The CDR3 contains 16 residues. Germline V gene sequence: CDR1 SGHTS, CDR2 YDEGEE.

This clone was picked up a small number of times. The chain combines TRBV19 with TRBJ1-1; weak D call: TRBD1 (6 bases). With 5 bases removed from V and 1 base from J, the gap between germline ends came to 11 bases. CDR1 is LNHDA and CDR2 is SQIVND in the germline V gene (reference sequence). The CDR3 is 14 residues long. The CDR3 spells CASSVTGTNTEAFF. In DNA, the CDR3 is TGTGCCAGTAGTGTGACAGGCACGAACACTGAAGCTTTCTTT.

This chain links TRBV9 with TRBJ1-4; 7 bases fit TRBD1. V shed 5 bases, J shed 5 bases, and the junction held 9 bases outside the gene matches. The V gene's germline CDR1 is SGDLS and CDR2 YYNGEE. This CDR3 contains 15 residues. The DNA for the CDR3 is TGTGCCAGCAGTCTATACGGGACAGTGAATGAAAAACTGTTTTTT. It specifies CASSLYGTVNEKLFF.

The V call is TRBV9, the J call TRBJ1-1; no firm D call. CDR3 size: 15 residues. Trimming cost V 2 bases and J 1 base, with 12 bases left between them. The germline V gene encodes CDR1 SGDLS and CDR2 YYNGEE. CDR3 nucleotides: TGTGCCAGCAGCGTCGGGGAGAGCCAGAACACTGAAGCTTTCTTT. This codes for CASSVGESQNTEAFF.